The sequence of this TCR beta chain was determined in a study of T cells in localized non-small cell lung cancer (TCRdb year 2020). About the full investigation: T cell repertoires of 236 early-stage NSCLC patients were analyzed, with tumors being compared against uninvolved tumor-adjacent lungs. A mean age of approximately 66 years was recorded for the NSCLC patients, of whom more than 120 were male and some 100 were female. The cohort consisted of 236 treatment-naive NSCLC patients whose localized lung tumors had been resected.

TCR beta CDR3 regions were sequenced from DNA using the immunoSEQ Assay. Turning to the authors' computational methods: To compute T cell density, TCR beta template counts were normalized to usable DNA, which was estimated by amplifying housekeeping genes. Using the preseqR package, richness was estimated by extrapolating to 120,000 templates for tissue samples and 400,000 templates for PBMC samples. Clonality was defined as one minus Pielou's evenness. Differential abundance testing on productive amino-acid clonotypes, with a minimum total count of 5 and an alpha of 0.1, was used to identify tissue-enriched TCRs. Repertoire overlap between compartments was quantified with the Jaccard Index and Morisita Overlap Index. TCR beta CDR3s were clustered by GLIPH together with public tetramer-defined viral CDR3s, and at least three viral sequences plus V-gene enrichment were required for viral motifs. TCRdb retrieved this table from immuneACCESS and kept in-frame rearrangements only. Not all clones are present; in checked studies, unresolved V genes account for under half, and no reason is known for the remainder. That table supplies the V and J calls and clone size; D and trimming were determined from the DNA. In all, the sample holds tens of thousands of clones, and around 80% of those were seen once. Roughly 31% of the sample is in the top ten clones.

V is pared back by 4 bases and J by 10 bases, with 22 bases lying between the germline termini. Including cysteine and phenylalanine, the CDR3 has 15 amino acids. The retained sequence is limited to the CDR3, 45 bases, with the frame set at the first base. In the germline V gene, CDR1 corresponds to SGHDN and CDR2 to FVKESK. At diagnosis, tumor, uninvolved tumor-adjacent lung and peripheral blood were collected and then preserved as a mix of FFPE and fresh-frozen material. For TCR repertoire profiling, the blood samples were analyzed as peripheral blood mononuclear cells. Turning to this clone: There is no known antigen for this receptor. Nothing much larger sits one base from this clone, and base qualities are not available.

The research as a whole found: Multi-region tumor sequencing was not performed, so intratumor heterogeneity could not be excluded. Because of the exploratory design, TCR variables were selected using unadjusted p-values without false-discovery rate correction. The highest T cell clonality was observed in uninvolved tumor-adjacent lung, where clonality exceeded that of tumor, suggesting that antigenic responses were more focused in uninvolved tumor-adjacent lung. A median of approximately 55 of the top 100 tumor clones were detected in paired uninvolved adjacent lung, and around 30 of these tumor clones were also found among the top 100 clones of the paired uninvolved adjacent lung. Higher T cell density in blood was associated with longer overall survival, whereas higher clonality in adjacent lung was associated with shorter survival.

This TCR was sampled from a male donor at least 60 years old with stage II squamous cell lung carcinoma. This chain is built from TRBV14 and TRBJ1-2; TRBD1 is a weak D gene call, 5 bases matching. The sequences come from peripheral blood, collected before any cancer treatment. The CDR3 region: CASSPTPGPGFDYTF. The DNA sequence is as follows: TGTGCCAGCAGCCCCACACCGGGACCTGGTTTTGACTACACCTTC.